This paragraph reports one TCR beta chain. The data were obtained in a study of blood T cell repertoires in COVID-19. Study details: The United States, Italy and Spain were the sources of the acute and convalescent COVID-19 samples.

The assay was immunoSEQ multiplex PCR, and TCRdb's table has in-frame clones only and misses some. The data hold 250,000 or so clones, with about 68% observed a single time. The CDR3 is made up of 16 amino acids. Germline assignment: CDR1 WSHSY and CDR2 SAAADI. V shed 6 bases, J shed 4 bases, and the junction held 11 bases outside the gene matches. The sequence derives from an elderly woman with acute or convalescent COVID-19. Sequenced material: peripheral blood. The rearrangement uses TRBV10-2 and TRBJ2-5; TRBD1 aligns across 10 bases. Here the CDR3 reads CASREDGQGGRETQYF. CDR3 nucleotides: TGCGCCAGCAGGGAAGACGGACAGGGGGGCCGAGAGACCCAGTACTTC.